A single sample gave rise to the 18 T cell receptor beta chains below, sequenced in a study of OX40 agonist ivuxolimab in advanced cancers. TCRdb keeps only in-frame clones here, not all; method: immunoSEQ multiplex PCR. This table has 50,000 to 65,000 clones, around 93% appearing once. The sequencing used CD4+ or CD8+ T cells sorted from blood, collected in a trial of the OX40 agonist ivuxolimab. These receptors all come from an adult with an advanced solid tumor such as melanoma, head and neck, liver or kidney cancer.

The J gene is TRBJ2-7, the V gene TRBV2, with D possibly called TRBD1 or TRBD2 (5 bases each). V lost 3 bases and J lost 3, with 12 bases in between. The length of the CDR3 is 14 residues. In germline, CDR1 is SNHLY, CDR2 FYNNEI. CDR3 in DNA: TGTGCCAGCAGTGAGGGGGTTCGAGACTACGAGCAGTACTTC. This gives the protein CASSEGVRDYEQYF.

The chain couples TRBV5-4 to TRBJ2-1; 11 nucleotides line up with TRBD2. The CDR3 is 17 residues long. Germline V gives CDR1 SGHNT, CDR2 YYREEE (reference sequence). Trimming removed 0 bases from V and 5 bases from J; junction bases left unmatched: 7. CDR3 loop: CASSLALSSGRNNEQFF. CDR3 coding DNA: TGTGCCAGCAGCTTGGCCTTATCTAGCGGGAGGAACAATGAGCAGTTCTTC.

The chain joins TRBV13 to TRBJ2-7; D uncertain. Trimming cost V 3 bases and J 5 bases, with 11 bases left between them. The CDR3 consists of 13 residues. Looked up from germline, CDR1 is PRHDT and CDR2 is FYEKMQ (reference sequence). CDR3 DNA sequence: TGTGCCAGCAGCTTCGGTAGGCCCAACGAGCAGTACTTC. It codes for CASSFGRPNEQYF. The full variable domain, its missing parts supplied by reference TRBV13 and TRBJ2-7, is AAGVIQSPRHLIKEKRETATLKCYPIPRHDTVYWYQQGPGQDPQFLISFYEKMQSDKGSIPDRFSAQQFSDYHSELNMSSLELGDSALYFCASSFGRPNEQYFGPGTRLTVT.

The V call is TRBV11-2, the J call TRBJ2-7; TRBD2 matches at 7 bases. The CDR3 extends over 15 amino acids. With V trimmed by 3 bases and J by 3 bases, 8 bases remained unmatched. Germline V gives CDR1 SGHAT, CDR2 FQNNGV. The CDR3 DNA sequence: TGTGCCAGCAGCTTTGGGAGGGTACATTTCTACGAGCAGTACTTC. The encoded protein is CASSFGRVHFYEQYF.

This clone was detected a few times. The chain recombines TRBV4-1 with TRBJ2-5, with 8 bases matching TRBD2. The CDR3 has 15 residues. Germline V gene sequence: CDR1 MGHRA, CDR2 YSYEKL. The J segment lost 5 bases and the V segment lost 0 bases, leaving 5 bases of the junction unmatched. The CDR3 sequence: CASSQDRGGPETQYF. DNA for the CDR3: TGCGCCAGCAGCCAAGATCGGGGGGGGCCGGAGACCCAGTACTTC.

The rearrangement uses TRBV5-1 and TRBJ1-1; no reliable D call. CDR1 is SGHRS, CDR2 YFSETQ, per germline. The CDR3 is made up of 12 amino acids. Trimming left V 6 bases short and J 5 bases short, with 11 bases between. In DNA, the CDR3 is TGCGCCAGCACCGGGGTGGGAACTGAAGCTTTCTTT. As protein: CASTGVGTEAFF.

This chain joins TRBV27 and TRBJ1-1, with D possibly TRBD1 on 6 matching bases. Germline CDR1 and CDR2: MNHEY and SMNVEV (reference sequence). The CDR3 has 13 amino acids. With 5 bases removed from V and 5 bases from J, the gap between germline ends came to 12 bases. The CDR3 bases are TGTGCCAGCAGTATTTACAGGGATACTGAAGCTTTCTTT. This sequence encodes CASSIYRDTEAFF.

This clone has only one observation. The CDR3 DNA reads as TGCGCCAGCAGCCAGGGACAGGACCGCTCCTACGAGCAGTACTTC. Its protein product is CASSQGQDRSYEQYF. J is TRBJ2-7 and V is TRBV4-1; TRBD1 agrees at 8 bases. The CDR3 runs 15 residues. In germline, CDR1 is MGHRA, CDR2 YSYEKL. With 3 bases clipped from V and 0 bases from J, the junction kept 4 bases outside the gene matches.

This clone was picked up one time. The gene calls are TRBV19 and TRBJ1-1; maybe TRBD1 (5 bases). With 3 bases removed from V and 4 bases from J, the gap between germline ends came to 18 bases. The V gene's germline CDR1 is LNHDA and CDR2 SQIVND (reference sequence). The CDR3 has 16 residues. The CDR3 region has the DNA TGTGCCAGTAGTATCGAAGGGCGGGTAGGGGTCACTGAAGCTTTCTTT. Protein: CASSIEGRVGVTEAFF.

The chain has TRBV7-9 and TRBJ2-7, with 9 bases matching TRBD1. Germline CDR1 reads SEHNR; CDR2 reads FQNEAQ (reference sequence). The CDR3 runs 16 residues. The J segment lost 0 bases and the V segment lost 0 bases, leaving 3 bases of the junction unmatched. Here the CDR3 DNA reads TGTGCCAGCAGCTTAGCCGGGACAGGGATCTCCTACGAGCAGTACTTC. Residues: CASSLAGTGISYEQYF. The variable domain in full, with the rest retrieved from reference TRBV7-9 and TRBJ2-7, is DTGVSQNPRHKITKRGQNVTFRCDPISEHNRLYWYRQTLGQGPEFLTYFQNEAQLEKSRLLSDRFSAERPKGSFSTLEIQRTEQGDSAMYLCASSLAGTGISYEQYFGPGTRLTVT.

The V gene is TRBV7-8, the J gene TRBJ2-5, with D perhaps matching TRBD1 (5 bases). The V gene's germline CDR1 is SGHVS and CDR2 FQNEAQ. Trimming left V 5 bases short and J 0 bases short, with 10 bases between. The CDR3 loop spans 14 amino acids. The CDR3 here is CASSLQVYQETQYF. CDR3 sequence (DNA): TGTGCCAGCAGCCTACAGGTTTACCAAGAGACCCAGTACTTC.

This sequence joins TRBV28 and TRBJ1-5; D not resolved. From germline, CDR1 is MDHEN and CDR2 SYDVKM. The V end was cut by 1 base, the J end by 7 bases, with 11 bases between. CDR3 length: 14 residues. CDR3 sequence reads: CASSLFGVLQPQHF. DNA for the CDR3: TGTGCCAGCAGTTTATTCGGGGTCCTCCAGCCCCAGCATTTT.

J is TRBJ1-4 and V is TRBV9, with D possibly being TRBD1 (5 bases). Trimming took off 0 bases at V and 5 bases at J, with 11 bases between the two ends. Germline CDR1 is SGDLS and CDR2 is YYNGEE. The CDR3 has 15 residues. The CDR3 spells CASSVDVTANEKLFF. In nucleotides, the CDR3 is TGTGCCAGCAGCGTAGATGTGACAGCGAATGAAAAACTGTTTTTT. The variable domain in full, completed from reference TRBV9 and TRBJ1-4, reads DSGVTQTPKHLITATGQRVTLRCSPRSGDLSVYWYQQSLDQGLQFLIQYYNGEERAKGNILERFSAQQFPDLHSELNLSSLELGDSALYFCASSVDVTANEKLFFGSGTQLSVL.

This chain connects TRBV19 to TRBJ1-1, with unresolved D. Germline V gives CDR1 LNHDA, CDR2 SQIVND (reference sequence). This CDR3 region has 14 residues. V was clipped by 1 base and J by 2 bases, with 8 bases between them. The CDR3 DNA follows: TGTGCCAGTAGTATAGGAGGCAGTAACACTGAAGCTTTCTTT. Protein sequence: CASSIGGSNTEAFF.

This chain connects TRBV4-3 to TRBJ2-7, with a tentative D call TRBD2 (6 bases). The CDR3 extends over 14 amino acids. Per the germline V gene, CDR1 is LGHNA and CDR2 is YSLEER. The V end lost 3 bases, the J end lost 5 bases, and 14 bases lay between the germline ends. The CDR3: CASSQELLANEQYF. CDR3 nucleotide sequence: TGCGCCAGCAGCCAGGAATTACTAGCTAACGAGCAGTACTTC.

The chain has TRBV10-3 and TRBJ2-1, with 9 bases identical to TRBD2. Trimming took 6 bases from V and 4 from J; bases not matched to a gene: 10. Germline assignment: CDR1 ENHRY and CDR2 SYGVKD. This CDR3 region has 16 residues. The CDR3 reads CAIRVTSGAEYNEQFF. Here the CDR3 DNA reads TGTGCCATCAGAGTGACTAGCGGTGCCGAATACAATGAGCAGTTCTTC.

The chain links TRBV28 to TRBJ2-7; 7 bases match TRBD2. The J segment lost 6 bases and the V segment lost 4 bases, leaving 12 bases of the junction unmatched. The germline CDR1 and CDR2 sequences are MDHEN and SYDVKM. The CDR3 length is 15 residues. The CDR3 region has the DNA TGTGCCAGCAGTTCCCCGGGCGGGAGATTAGGCGAGCAGTACTTC. Its translation is CASSSPGGRLGEQYF.

The chain combines TRBV28 with TRBJ1-1; no firm D call. The CDR3 extends over 13 amino acids. V lost 6 bases and J 0 bases, leaving 8 bases between the germline ends. CDR1 MDHEN and CDR2 SYDVKM come from the germline V gene. The CDR3 loop is CASSPRMNTEAFF. CDR3 sequence (DNA): TGTGCCAGCAGCCCCAGGATGAACACTGAAGCTTTCTTT.